This is a list of T cell receptor beta chains from one sample in a study of T cells after yellow fever vaccination. Via MiXCR, TCRdb re-called the 5' RACE reads, giving one row per CDR3 protein. The data show hundreds of thousands of distinct CDR3 sequences, over 8% seen once. The sequenced sample was PBMCs, obtained on the day of the first yellow fever vaccination. These TCRs come from a man aged 18-30 years who received the YFV17D yellow fever vaccine. Each CDR3 is given with its conserved first and last residue.

CDR3,V,J
CASSLFLGSPLHF,TRBV27,TRBJ1-6
CASSQEVLAKNIQYF,TRBV4-3,TRBJ2-4
CASSLEEGATGF,TRBV5-6,TRBJ2-1
CASSYWGGNQPQHF,TRBV6-5,TRBJ1-5
CASSPRGRDSPLHF,TRBV6-5,TRBJ1-6
CASSQDSQGHEQYF,TRBV4-1,TRBJ2-7
CASSPLKSSYNEQFF,TRBV7-2,TRBJ2-1
CASSFTENSPLHF,TRBV7-2,TRBJ1-6
CASSYSMGAFSNSPLHF,TRBV6-5,TRBJ1-6
CASSHRGGTGSLSTDTQYF,TRBV4-1,TRBJ2-3
CASSFDRGMVQPQHF,TRBV7-2,TRBJ1-5
CASGRGAHTDTQYF,TRBV12-5,TRBJ2-3
CASTTSGGRERVVYEQYF,TRBV5-1,TRBJ2-7
CSGARTSETQYF,TRBV29-1,TRBJ2-5
CASSYRSSPLHF,TRBV6-2/TRBV6-3,TRBJ1-6
CASGKGQVGNEQFF,TRBV27,TRBJ2-1
CASSPSGGPTGELFF,TRBV9,TRBJ2-2
CASSYRTSGGAMQFF,TRBV6-5,TRBJ2-1
CASSVTSGGSYEQYF,TRBV7-6,TRBJ2-7
CASSLGASGENIQYF,TRBV7-8,TRBJ2-4
CSARGVGPDQPQHF,TRBV20-1,TRBJ1-5
CASRPQGKRLYNEQFF,TRBV7-9,TRBJ2-1
CASEGGETSYNEQFF,TRBV12-3/TRBV12-4,TRBJ2-1
CATIGGENTGELFF,TRBV18,TRBJ2-2
CATSRDKATNTEAFF,TRBV15,TRBJ1-1
CASSLIQWGANYGYTF,TRBV11-2,TRBJ1-2
CASSWGTSDYGYTF,TRBV5-1,TRBJ1-2
CASIRGGGELFF,TRBV2,TRBJ2-2
CASSLRQPSTDTQYF,TRBV13,TRBJ2-3
CASSTPGQPNYEQYF,TRBV6-2/TRBV6-3,TRBJ2-7
CASRAGTGTIGQPQHF,TRBV6-1,TRBJ1-5
CASSSQQGAWTGELFF,TRBV6-2/TRBV6-3,TRBJ2-2
CASSLPAAYGYTF,TRBV12-3/TRBV12-4,TRBJ1-2
CASSQVGLAGGSPYTDTQYF,TRBV3-1,TRBJ2-3
CASSLAGEQETQYF,TRBV5-1,TRBJ2-5
CASSPTPYSPLHF,TRBV28,TRBJ1-6
CASSIGTSWVEQYF,TRBV12-3/TRBV12-4,TRBJ2-7
CATSGKEAGELFF,TRBV15,TRBJ2-2
CASSLDSLTPQHF,TRBV11-2,TRBJ1-5
CASSFGGNQYF,TRBV11-1,TRBJ2-7